Reported below is one T cell receptor (beta chain). The antigen this receptor binds is unknown. Base qualities are not at hand, and no much larger clone is one base apart. The library was made by the immunoSEQ multiplex PCR assay. As stored in TCRdb, this immuneACCESS dataset retains in-frame rearrangements with V and J assigned. A fraction of the clones does not appear; measured against another copy, unresolved V genes explain less than half of the discrepancy, and the remainder lacks a known reason. The sample data list tens of thousands of clones, and approximately 84% of these were observed just once. The ten largest clones capture around 3.8% of the sample. Including the terminal cysteine and phenylalanine, the CDR3 comprises 14 residues. Only the CDR3 DNA stays, 42 bases, in frame from base 1. CDR1 and CDR2 (SGHVS, FQNEAQ) derive from the germline V gene. Unmatched junction bases come to 7, with V trimmed by 3 bases and J by 8 bases.

The entry originates in a study of control samples from healthy donors and cancer patients (dated by TCRdb to 2020 to 2022). Sequencing was performed on blood. Recombination linked TRBV7-8 to TRBJ2-5; 9 middle bases align to TRBD2. The TCR originated in a woman in her fifties or sixties in good health. The DNA sequence is given as TGTGCCAGCAGCTTTGCGGGAGGGGGGGGAACCCAGTACTTC. This gives the protein CASSFAGGGGTQYF.